This T cell receptor beta chain was identified in a study of CXCR3-negative and CXCR3-positive naive CD8 T cells. At the level of the study: Approximately 140 million TRB reads in total, about 1.5 +/- 0.3 million per library. Overall study results and limits: CXCR3-negative and CXCR3-positive naive cells shared comparable TRBV-TRBJ usage, but memory cells did not. Cryopreservation partially lowered CXCR3 expression, so most assays used fresh PBMCs. TRB CDR3 hydrophobicity was greater in CXCR3-positive naive cells than in CXCR3-negative naive cells.

cDNA libraries for TRB were generated by 5' RACE incorporating UMI labels. For each CDR3 protein, TCRdb gives one entry from its re-call of the 5' RACE reads, without DNA. The ten top clones account for over 4%, within a sample of roughly 63,000 distinct CDR3 sequences. Germline CDR1 and CDR2: SNHLY and FYNNEI. This CDR3 spans 11 amino acids. Subsets of CD8+ T cells were each sorted in triplicate at 270,000 or so cells apiece. Regarding this clonotype: The antigen is undetermined.

The chain links TRBV2 to TRBJ2-1; TCRdb proposes TRBD2, but this gene call is untestable without DNA. The sequenced material came from naive CXCR3+ CD8+ T cells from blood. Subset noted: CD45RO-CCR7+CD27+CD95- naive CD8+ T cells expressing CXCR3 (TNR3+). This receptor was taken from a human donor in good health. Some clones in this sample may be carry-over from other donors' samples. The CDR3 spells CASFSGNEQFF.